This T cell receptor beta chain is drawn from a study of regulatory T cells in long-lasting Graves disease. Findings and caveats of the study: Gene preferences differed: TRBV28, TRBJ1-2, TRBJ2-5 in persistent cases.

The table lists this clonotype with a few counts. Its antigen is unknown. Arm-PCR with iRepertoire HTBI primers amplified the CDR3 regions for these TCR beta libraries. TCRdb ran MiXCR on the multiplex PCR reads and lists one entry per CDR3 protein. This table holds 530,000 or so distinct CDR3 sequences, around 16% found once. Time point: newly diagnosed GD, antithyroid drugs for less than 3 months. TCR sequences were obtained from RNA taken from PBMCs. The junction had 6 bases not matched to a gene; V was cut back by 0 bases and J by 4 bases. The length of the CDR3 is 17 residues. Germline values: CDR1 LGHDT, CDR2 YNNKEL (reference sequence). This same sample was also taken into another study, of T cells in Graves' hyperthyroidism and ophthalmopathy.

The V and J genes are TRBV3-1 and TRBJ2-1, with TRBD2 matching over 10 bases. Material: peripheral blood mononuclear cells (PBMCs), obtained at new diagnosis, from a patient treated with antithyroid drugs. The clonotype was recovered from a man in his late teens or twenties with Graves disease. As DNA, the CDR3 is TGTGCCAGCAGCCAAGAATCGTGGACTAGCGGATACAATGAGCAGTTCTTC. It is translated as CASSQESWTSGYNEQFF.